Listed below are T cell receptor beta chains from one sample, sequenced in a study of blood T cell repertoires in COVID-19. Libraries were prepared by immunoSEQ multiplex PCR; TCRdb keeps only in-frame clonotypes and omits some of them. The data show about 190,000 clones, with around 80% seen just once and approximately 13% held by the top ten. Sequences were obtained from peripheral blood. These TCRs come from a woman aged 45-60 years with acute or convalescent COVID-19. CDR3s include the opening cysteine and the closing phenylalanine or tryptophan. Fields, in order: J gene, D gene, V gene, clone size, CDR3 protein, CDR3 DNA. A D gene is named only where the DNA matches it firmly. Rows may omit the clone size; those that give it use once, few, many or a size class.

TRBJ2-3	TRBD1	TRBV5-8	once	CASSRDRGGTDTQYF	TGTGCCAGCAGCCGGGACAGGGGGGGAACAGATACGCAGTATTTT
TRBJ2-7	NA	TRBV24-1	NA	CATSDSRHTYEQYF	TGTGCCACCAGTGACTCCAGACATACCTACGAGCAGTACTTC
TRBJ2-7	TRBD1	TRBV10-1	NA	CASSPGQGASHEQYF	TGCGCCAGCAGTCCGGGACAGGGGGCGTCCCACGAGCAGTACTTC
TRBJ1-1	NA	TRBV7-9	NA	CASSLVQNTEAFF	TGTGCCAGCAGCTTAGTACAGAACACTGAAGCTTTCTTT
TRBJ2-7	NA	TRBV30	NA	CAWSPEVAYEQYF	TGTGCCTGGAGCCCAGAGGTTGCCTACGAGCAGTACTTC
TRBJ1-1	NA	TRBV6-5	NA	CASSLSLDTVSTEAFF	TGTGCCAGCAGTTTAAGTCTGGACACGGTTAGCACTGAAGCTTTCTTT
TRBJ2-7	NA	TRBV7-9	NA	CASTQFRGAALSYEQYF	TGTGCCAGCACTCAATTCCGGGGGGCCGCACTCTCCTACGAGCAGTACTTC
TRBJ1-5	NA	TRBV28	NA	CASSRRAGQPQHF	TGTGCCAGCAGTCGGCGGGCTGGTCAGCCCCAGCATTTT
TRBJ2-7	NA	TRBV3-1/TRBV3-2	NA	CASSHAFPGMGWGQYF	TGTGCCAGCAGTCATGCCTTTCCGGGAATGGGATGGGGGCAGTACTTC
TRBJ1-2	NA	TRBV7-2	NA	CASSPSPQRTTGYTF	TGTGCCAGCAGCCCTTCTCCCCAAAGGACAACTGGCTACACCTTC
TRBJ2-7	NA	TRBV25-1	NA	CASSASYEQYF	TGTGCCAGCAGTGCGTCCTACGAGCAGTACTTC
TRBJ1-4	TRBD1	TRBV18	many	CASSPSSDRDNEKLFF	TGTGCCAGCTCACCCTCCTCGGACAGGGATAATGAAAAACTGTTTTTT
TRBJ1-1	TRBD1	TRBV28	once	CASSRGDRVRAEAFF	TGTGCCAGCAGTCGGGGGGACAGGGTGAGAGCTGAAGCTTTCTTT
TRBJ2-2	NA	TRBV7-2	NA	CASSLASGTSNTGELFF	TGTGCCAGCAGCTTAGCCTCCGGGACAAGTAACACCGGGGAGCTGTTTTTT
TRBJ2-5	NA	TRBV18	NA	CASSPYSQETQYF	TGTGCCAGCTCACCATATAGCCAAGAGACCCAGTACTTC
TRBJ2-7	NA	TRBV3-1/TRBV3-2	NA	CASSLSVGTRVYEQYF	TGTGCCAGCAGTCTCAGCGTCGGGACAAGGGTTTACGAGCAGTACTTC
TRBJ2-3	TRBD2	TRBV4-2	NA	CASSQDGSGGSVTQYF	TGTGCCAGCAGCCAAGATGGTAGCGGGGGGTCTGTTACGCAGTATTTT
TRBJ2-7	NA	TRBV9	NA	CASSVDSYEQYF	TGTGCCAGCAGCGTCGACAGCTACGAGCAGTACTTC
TRBJ2-3	NA	TRBV21-1	NA	CASPIADTQYF	TGTGCCAGCCCAATAGCAGATACGCAGTATTTT
TRBJ2-7	NA	TRBV10-1	NA	CASSDSQGGRTYEQYF	TGCGCCAGCAGTGACTCCCAGGGGGGAAGGACCTACGAGCAGTACTTC
TRBJ2-3	TRBD1	TRBV5-1	NA	CASSLPTGGYTQYF	TGCGCCAGCAGCTTACCGACAGGGGGGTATACGCAGTATTTT
TRBJ1-2	TRBD1	TRBV5-4	NA	CASSFRDSYGYTF	TGTGCCAGCAGCTTCCGGGACAGCTATGGCTACACCTTC
TRBJ2-2	TRBD1	TRBV18	NA	CASSPTGTTGELFF	TGTGCCAGCTCACCGACAGGGACCACCGGGGAGCTGTTTTTT
TRBJ1-2	TRBD1	TRBV28	NA	CASSVGTGGFKSYGYTF	TGTGCCAGCAGCGTCGGGACAGGGGGCTTCAAGAGCTATGGCTACACCTTC
TRBJ1-2	NA	TRBV7-9	once	CASSPTETLTGRGYTF	TGTGCCAGCAGCCCGACCGAAACCCTTACAGGTCGGGGCTACACCTTC
TRBJ2-7	TRBD2	TRBV10-3	once	CAISTGTSNEQYF	TGTGCCATCAGTACCGGGACTAGCAACGAGCAGTACTTC
TRBJ2-7	NA	TRBV11-3	few	CASSLSGGANEQYF	TGTGCCAGCAGCTTAAGTGGGGGCGCGAATGAGCAGTACTTC
TRBJ1-3	NA	TRBV18	NA	CASSPVDSSSGNTIYF	TGTGCCAGCTCACCAGTCGACAGCTCCTCTGGAAACACCATATATTTT
TRBJ2-5	NA	TRBV5-4	NA	CASSSDRSQTQYF	TGTGCCAGCAGCTCCGACAGGAGCCAGACCCAGTACTTC
TRBJ1-1	TRBD1	TRBV5-4	NA	CASSSFHRGPDTEAFF	TGTGCCAGCAGCTCCTTCCACAGGGGGCCGGACACTGAAGCTTTCTTT
TRBJ1-3	TRBD1	TRBV5-1	NA	CASSQGTAGNTIYF	TGCGCCAGCAGCCAGGGGACAGCCGGAAACACCATATATTTT
TRBJ1-5	TRBD1	TRBV19	few	CATGTGLYNQPQHF	TGTGCCACGGGGACAGGGTTATACAATCAGCCCCAGCATTTT
TRBJ1-6	TRBD1	TRBV9	NA	CASGQGAAYNSPLHF	TGTGCCAGCGGGCAGGGGGCAGCCTATAATTCACCCCTCCACTTT
TRBJ2-3	NA	TRBV19	NA	CASSSFVGGSDTQYF	TGTGCCAGTTCATCTTTTGTAGGGGGTTCAGATACGCAGTATTTT
TRBJ2-2	TRBD2	TRBV14	NA	CASSPLAGGDTGELFF	TGTGCCAGCAGCCCCTTAGCGGGAGGGGACACCGGGGAGCTGTTTTTT
TRBJ2-3	TRBD2	TRBV7-2	NA	CASSFDLAASTDTQYF	TGTGCCAGCAGCTTTGACCTAGCGGCGAGCACAGATACGCAGTATTTT
TRBJ2-1	TRBD2	TRBV7-9	NA	CASSLSGSGREEQFF	TGTGCCAGCAGCTTAAGCGGGAGCGGGAGGGAAGAGCAGTTCTTC
TRBJ2-3	TRBD1	TRBV7-6	NA	CASSLGRQGATDTQYF	TGTGCCAGCAGCTTAGGGCGGCAGGGGGCAACAGATACGCAGTATTTT
TRBJ1-2	NA	TRBV5-5	NA	CASSLVAGSNYGYTF	TGTGCCAGCAGCTTGGTAGCGGGCAGCAACTATGGCTACACCTTC
TRBJ2-7	TRBD1	TRBV3-1/TRBV3-2	NA	CASSQAGGFSYEQYF	TGTGCCAGCAGCCAGGCAGGGGGCTTCTCCTACGAGCAGTACTTC
TRBJ2-1	NA	TRBV7-2	once	CASSLPGSNEQFF	TGTGCCAGCAGCTTACCAGGGTCAAATGAGCAGTTCTTC
TRBJ2-7	NA	TRBV9	NA	CASSSEGRGPYEQYF	TGTGCCAGCAGCTCCGAGGGCAGGGGCCCCTACGAGCAGTACTTC
TRBJ2-2	NA	TRBV19	NA	CASISTGELFF	TGTGCCAGTATCTCCACCGGGGAGCTGTTTTTT
TRBJ2-2	TRBD2	TRBV19	NA	CASSKTGGLNTGELFF	TGTGCCAGTAGTAAGACGGGGGGGCTTAACACCGGGGAGCTGTTTTTT
TRBJ2-7	NA	TRBV7-6	few	CASSLWSGAFDEQYF	TGTGCCAGCAGCTTATGGTCAGGGGCATTCGACGAGCAGTACTTC
TRBJ2-7	NA	TRBV11-2	NA	CASSLVVSQATYEQYF	TGTGCCAGCAGCTTAGTAGTATCGCAGGCTACCTACGAGCAGTACTTC
TRBJ1-1	NA	TRBV15	few	CATMTGMNTEAFF	TGTGCCACGATGACAGGTATGAACACTGAAGCTTTCTTT
TRBJ1-5	NA	TRBV4-2	NA	CASSQGGEHSNQPQHF	TGTGCCAGCAGCCAAGGTGGGGAGCATAGCAATCAGCCCCAGCATTTT
TRBJ2-7	TRBD2	TRBV5-1	once	CASSLSGGYEQYF	TGCGCCAGCAGCTTGAGCGGGGGCTACGAGCAGTACTTC
TRBJ2-7	NA	TRBV5-1	few	CASSLGLREQYF	TGCGCCAGCAGCTTGGGTCTCCGCGAGCAGTACTTC
TRBJ2-6	NA	TRBV28	NA	CASRYSGANVLTF	TGTGCCAGCAGGTACTCTGGGGCCAACGTCCTGACTTTC